The clone carrying this TCR beta chain came up many times. Antigen unknown. The data originate from a study of spatial heterogeneity in lung cancer. About the research overall: Detected beta-chain sequences consistently exceeded alpha-chain sequences. The study, taken as a whole, reports: At tumor resection, ubiquitous expanded TCRs were detected in blood more often than later.

Documented time point: sample taken at primary tumor resection. Whole RNA obtained from tumor, nontumor lung or frozen PBMC underwent sequencing without sorting. Every TCR cDNA molecule bore its own unique molecular identifier. MiXCR, run by TCRdb on the 5' RACE reads, gives a single entry per CDR3 protein. Among about 42,000 distinct CDR3 sequences listed, over 6.5% were seen once. The CDR3 loop spans 13 amino acids. CDR1 and CDR2 from the germline V gene are SGHTA and FQGNSA. V lost 2 bases, J lost 6 bases, and 8 bases lay in between. This specimen was PBMCs, taken at surgery. The gene calls are TRBV7-2 and TRBJ2-1; D is unresolved. The clonotype was recovered from a female donor with early-stage non-small cell lung cancer. CDR3 sequence (DNA): TGTGCCAGCAGCTTATTTACGCGCAATGAGCAGTTCTTC. It specifies CASSLFTRNEQFF.